The 32 T cell receptor beta chains given below trace back to one sample, sequenced in a study of blood T cell repertoires in COVID-19. Repertoires were generated with immunoSEQ multiplex PCR, while TCRdb's copy carries only in-frame clones and drops some. The table records 50,000 to 55,000 clones, over 75% of them present only once. The sequenced sample consisted of peripheral blood. These receptors were collected from a man in his 70s with acute or convalescent COVID-19.

The gene calls are TRBV20-1 and TRBJ2-7; 9 bases map to TRBD2. Germline-derived CDR1 and CDR2 are DFQATT and SNEGSKA (reference sequence). CDR3 length: 11 residues. V gave up 5 bases and J gave up 13 bases; unmatched junction bases: 9. The CDR3 loop is CSAGLAGVSYF. The CDR3 bases are TGCAGTGCTGGTTTAGCGGGAGTATCCTACTTC.

The J gene is TRBJ2-3, the V gene TRBV3-1 (or the pseudogene TRBV3-2); 8 nucleotides line up with TRBD1. V trimming: 3 bases; J trimming: 4 bases; junction bases outside the gene matches: 18. CDR1 and CDR2 from the germline V gene are LGHDT and YNNKEL (reference sequence). The CDR3 is 19 residues long. The CDR3 loop is CASSHLGGGTGRPADTQYF. The DNA for the CDR3 is TGTGCCAGCAGCCACCTAGGGGGTGGGACAGGACGCCCCGCAGATACGCAGTATTTT.

The chain employs TRBV5-1 and TRBJ1-2; tentative D call: TRBD1 (5 bases). The CDR3 loop spans 15 amino acids. CDR1 and CDR2 from the germline V gene are SGHRS and YFSETQ. V was pared by 3 bases and J by 4 bases, with 16 bases between. The CDR3 bases are TGCGCCAGCAGCTCCAGCACATCGGGGGGCTATGGCTACACCTTC. This codes for CASSSSTSGGYGYTF.

The chain is built from TRBV29-1 and TRBJ1-1; 7 nucleotides line up with TRBD1. CDR1 is SQVTM, CDR2 ANQGSEA, per germline. This CDR3 is built from 12 residues. With 4 bases clipped from V and 5 bases from J, the junction kept 4 bases outside the gene matches. The CDR3 is CSVANRGTEAFF. The CDR3 nucleotides read TGCAGCGTTGCTAACAGGGGAACTGAAGCTTTCTTT.

The chain couples TRBV30 to TRBJ2-7; tentative D call: TRBD2 (5 bases). This CDR3 region has 11 residues. V was shortened by 2 bases and J by 3 bases, with 5 bases between the two germline ends. Germline CDR1 GTSNPN, CDR2 SVGIG (reference sequence). In DNA form, the CDR3 reads TGTGCCTGGAGTCGGGGCTACGAGCAGTACTTC. Its protein product is CAWSRGYEQYF.

V usage is TRBV12-3 or TRBV12-4 and J usage is TRBJ1-2; no clear D. There are 13 residues in the CDR3. V lost 3 bases and J 13 bases, leaving 18 bases between the germline ends. The CDR3 loop reads CASSFGTDPVSTF. CDR3 bases: TGTGCCAGCAGTTTCGGTACAGACCCAGTCAGCACCTTC.

V is TRBV28 and J is TRBJ1-1; tentative D call: TRBD1 (6 bases). Trimming removed 8 bases from V and 4 bases from J, with 14 bases in between. The CDR3 runs to 13 residues. Germline V gene sequence: CDR1 MDHEN, CDR2 SYDVKM. In nucleotides, the CDR3 is TGTGCCAGCCTGGGGGCTCGAGGCACTGAAGCTTTCTTT. Translated: CASLGARGTEAFF.

This clone occurred a few times. This rearrangement joins TRBV5-8 to TRBJ1-5, with D tentatively TRBD1 (5 bases). The CDR3 covers 15 residues. The V end was cut by 3 bases, the J end by 2 bases, with 12 bases between. Per germline, CDR1 SGHTS and CDR2 YDEGEE. The CDR3 here is CASSSWGERNQPQHF. The CDR3 DNA reads as TGTGCCAGCAGCTCGTGGGGCGAGCGCAATCAGCCCCAGCATTTT.

The V and J genes are TRBV6-2 or TRBV6-3 and TRBJ1-2; 9 bases line up with TRBD1. CDR3 length: 14 amino acids. Germline V CDR1 and CDR2: MNHEY, SVGEGT. Germline trimming cut 5 bases from V and 7 bases from J; bases unmatched to any gene: 8. The CDR3 protein is CASSKQGARSGYTF. The CDR3 region has the DNA TGTGCCAGCAGTAAACAGGGGGCGCGAAGTGGCTACACCTTC.

This clone was seen only a few times. The rearrangement uses TRBV12-3 or TRBV12-4 and TRBJ1-2; D is uncertain. The CDR3 is 13 amino acids. V lost 2 bases to trimming and J lost 3 bases, with 7 bases between them. The CDR3 reads CASSLRRDYGYTF. DNA of the CDR3: TGTGCCAGCAGTTTAAGGAGGGACTATGGCTACACCTTC.

The V and J genes are TRBV7-3 and TRBJ1-1, with 7 bases matching TRBD1. The V gene's germline CDR1 is SGHTA and CDR2 FQGTGA. This CDR3 is built from 17 residues. J gave up 0 bases and V 4 bases, and 11 bases lay outside the gene matches. The CDR3 DNA reads TGTGCCAGCAGCTCACGTCGGACAGGTACGATGAACACTGAAGCTTTCTTT. Translation: CASSSRRTGTMNTEAFF.

The chain is built from TRBV19 and TRBJ1-5; the match to TRBD1 covers 8 bases. From germline, CDR1 is LNHDA and CDR2 SQIVND (reference sequence). The J segment lost 0 bases and the V segment lost 6 bases, leaving 7 bases of the junction unmatched. This CDR3 spans 16 amino acids. The CDR3 is CASSDRGIYSNQPQHF. The CDR3, as DNA: TGTGCCAGTAGCGACAGGGGAATTTATAGCAATCAGCCCCAGCATTTT. The entire variable domain, with the rest obtained from reference TRBV19 and TRBJ1-5, is as follows: DGGITQSPKYLFRKEGQNVTLSCEQNLNHDAMYWYRQDPGQGLRLIYYSQIVNDFQKGDIAEGYSVSREKKESFPLTVTSAQKNPTAFYLCASSDRGIYSNQPQHFGDGTRLSIL.

The genes are TRBV15 and TRBJ2-3; 8 nucleotides agree with TRBD1. Trimming took 1 base from V and 3 from J; bases not matched to a gene: 6. Germline V gene sequence: CDR1 LNHNV, CDR2 YYDKDF (reference sequence). The CDR3 is 16 amino acids. The CDR3: CATSRGQGAITDTQYF. CDR3 sequence (DNA): TGTGCCACCAGCAGAGGGCAGGGGGCGATTACAGATACGCAGTATTTT.

V usage is TRBV5-8 and J usage is TRBJ1-1; D perhaps matches TRBD1 (5 bases). Trimming took off 4 bases at V and 5 bases at J, with 9 bases between the two ends. This CDR3 contains 12 residues. CDR1 and CDR2 (germline): SGHTS, YDEGEE. In DNA form, the CDR3 reads TGTGCCAGCAGCCGAAGACAGACTGAAGCTTTCTTT. Residues: CASSRRQTEAFF.

V is TRBV4-1 and J is TRBJ1-5; D is undetermined. The CDR3 totals 14 residues. Germline V CDR1 and CDR2: MGHRA, YSYEKL. Trimming stripped 4 bases from V and 1 base from J, with 8 bases between. CDR3 sequence reads: CASSLGTSNQPQHF. CDR3 bases: TGCGCCAGCAGCCTGGGCACAAGCAATCAGCCCCAGCATTTT.

The chain carries TRBV24-1 and TRBJ1-4; 7 bases line up with TRBD1. The CDR3 spans 16 residues. The germline gives CDR1 KGHDR, CDR2 SFDVKD. Unmatched junction bases numbered 11, after V lost 5 bases and J lost 6 bases. The CDR3 reads CATSGATGDRDEKLFF. CDR3 nucleotide sequence: TGTGCCACCAGTGGCGCAACAGGGGATAGGGATGAAAAACTGTTTTTT.

The chain couples TRBV7-3 to TRBJ1-2; 7 bases are shared with TRBD1. CDR3 length: 17 residues. V was pared by 5 bases and J by 0 bases, with 12 bases of the junction left unmatched. Germline V gene sequence: CDR1 SGHTA, CDR2 FQGTGA. Here the CDR3 reads CASSTDIKGAPNYGYTF. The DNA of the CDR3 is TGTGCCAGCAGCACGGATATAAAGGGGGCCCCTAACTATGGCTACACCTTC.

The chain is built from TRBV7-8 and TRBJ2-1; 7 positions agree with TRBD2. The germline V gene encodes CDR1 SGHVS and CDR2 FQNEAQ. With V trimmed by 5 bases and J by 3 bases, 10 bases remained unmatched. This CDR3 comprises 16 residues. The chain's CDR3 is CASSTSGRGNYNEQFF. CDR3 nucleotides: TGTGCCAGCAGCACAAGTGGGCGGGGGAACTACAATGAGCAGTTCTTC.

J is TRBJ1-6 and V is TRBV3-1 (or the pseudogene TRBV3-2); 8 bases fit TRBD1. V was pared by 5 bases and J by 8 bases, with 5 bases of the junction left unmatched. Germline V lookup: CDR1 LGHDT, CDR2 YNNKEL (reference sequence). The CDR3 loop spans 14 amino acids. CDR3 coding DNA: TGTGCCAGCAGCGCAACAGGGGGAGATTCACCCCTCCACTTT. Translation gives CASSATGGDSPLHF.

This chain uses TRBV5-1 with TRBJ2-1, with a possible D match to TRBD1 (6 bases). V lost 0 bases and J 5 bases, leaving 6 bases between the germline ends. The CDR3 length is 13 residues. Germline V CDR1 and CDR2: SGHRS, YFSETQ. The CDR3 region has the DNA TGCGCCAGCAGCTTGGGGGGGCACAATGAGCAGTTCTTC. It is translated as CASSLGGHNEQFF.

This chain uses TRBV12-5 with TRBJ1-4; D perhaps matches TRBD1 (6 bases). V dropped 6 bases and J dropped 3 bases, with 11 bases sitting between them. The CDR3 spans 14 residues. The germline V gene has CDR1 LGHNT and CDR2 FRNRAP. Here the CDR3 reads CASGLGTPNEKLFF. CDR3 sequence (DNA): TGTGCTAGTGGGTTAGGGACACCTAATGAAAAACTGTTTTTT.

This rearrangement joins TRBV9 to TRBJ2-7, with D perhaps matching TRBD2 (6 bases). Trimming took off 4 bases at V and 5 bases at J, with 16 bases between the two ends. The CDR3 totals 14 residues. The germline CDR1 and CDR2 sequences are SGDLS and YYNGEE. CDR3 protein: CASSLGGRNDEQYF. CDR3 coding DNA: TGTGCCAGCAGCCTCGGAGGGCGAAACGACGAGCAGTACTTC. Combining the CDR3 with reference TRBV9 and TRBJ2-7 gives the whole variable domain DSGVTQTPKHLITATGQRVTLRCSPRSGDLSVYWYQQSLDQGLQFLIQYYNGEERAKGNILERFSAQQFPDLHSELNLSSLELGDSALYFCASSLGGRNDEQYFGPGTRLTVT.

The chain combines TRBV19 with TRBJ2-2; D gene ambiguous. The V and J ends lost 6 bases and 0 bases respectively, with 8 bases between them. CDR1 and CDR2 from the germline V gene are LNHDA and SQIVND (reference sequence). The CDR3 has 14 amino acids. In DNA form, the CDR3 reads TGTGCCAGTAGACAGATCGCGAACACCGGGGAGCTGTTTTTT. Translating it yields CASRQIANTGELFF.

This sequence joins TRBV7-2 and TRBJ2-1; D is ambiguous. Germline V lookup: CDR1 SGHTA, CDR2 FQGNSA. The CDR3 sequence is 12 residues long. The V end lost 4 bases, the J end lost 3 bases, and 4 bases lay between the germline ends. The CDR3 loop reads CASSSYYNEQFF. The DNA of the CDR3 is TGTGCCAGCAGCTCCTACTACAATGAGCAGTTCTTC.

This clone ranks as medium-sized (0.01 to 0.1%). This chain connects TRBV2 to TRBJ2-1, with 11 bases identical to TRBD2. From germline, CDR1 is SNHLY and CDR2 FYNNEI. After removal of 4 bases from V and 4 bases from J, the junction contained 3 bases not matched to a gene. The CDR3 has 15 amino acids. The CDR3 sequence: CASSAGTSGYNEQFF. The CDR3 bases are TGTGCCAGCAGTGCCGGGACTAGCGGTTACAATGAGCAGTTCTTC.

This chain links TRBV5-4 with TRBJ2-7; a weak D match, TRBD2 (6 bases). The CDR3 consists of 16 residues. V was trimmed by 0 bases and J by 2 bases, leaving 15 bases between them. Germline V gives CDR1 SGHNT, CDR2 YYREEE (reference sequence). CDR3 DNA: TGTGCCAGCAGCTTGGCCGGGAGACCAAACACCTACGAGCAGTACGTC. Translation: CASSLAGRPNTYEQYV.

A few counts support this clone. The chain links TRBV5-5 to TRBJ1-2; TRBD1 matches at 7 bases. Germline assignment: CDR1 SGHKS and CDR2 YYEKEE (reference sequence). With 1 base clipped from V and 8 bases from J, the junction kept 14 bases outside the gene matches. The CDR3 runs to 16 residues. CDR3 sequence reads: CASSLTTGIRSHGYTF. CDR3 in DNA: TGTGCCAGCAGCTTGACGACAGGGATCCGCTCTCACGGCTACACCTTC. The variable domain in full, with the rest retrieved from reference TRBV5-5 and TRBJ1-2, is DAGVTQSPTHLIKTRGQQVTLRCSPISGHKSVSWYQQVLGQGPQFIFQYYEKEERGRGNFPDRFSARQFPNYSSELNVNALLLGDSALYLCASSLTTGIRSHGYTFGSGTRLTVV.

This clone was found a few times. The rearrangement links TRBV15 to TRBJ2-2; D gene unclear. This CDR3 has 15 residues. The germline gives CDR1 LNHNV, CDR2 YYDKDF (reference sequence). The V end was cut by 4 bases, the J end by 1 base, with 10 bases between. The CDR3 sequence is CATSKNGGNTGELFF. Here the CDR3 DNA reads TGTGCCACCAGCAAAAACGGTGGGAACACCGGGGAGCTGTTTTTT.

This chain joins TRBV7-2 and TRBJ2-7; 10 bases match TRBD1. The V gene end was trimmed by 3 bases and the J gene end by 5 bases; junction bases not matched to a gene: 1. The germline V gene has CDR1 SGHTA and CDR2 FQGNSA. The CDR3 loop spans 13 amino acids. In DNA form, the CDR3 reads TGTGCCAGCAGCTTCGGGACAGGGGACGAGCAGTACGTC. It encodes CASSFGTGDEQYV.

Here the CDR3 reads CASSPQGAGKTQYF. The CDR3 bases are TGTGCCAGCAGCCCCCAGGGGGCCGGTAAGACCCAGTACTTC. The gene calls are TRBV3-1 (or the pseudogene TRBV3-2) and TRBJ2-5; TRBD1 aligns across 8 bases. Germline V gives CDR1 LGHDT, CDR2 YNNKEL (reference sequence). This CDR3 has 14 amino acids. V shed 4 bases and J 6 bases; nucleotides not matched to a gene: 7.

J is TRBJ2-5 and V is TRBV18, with D perhaps TRBD2 (6 bases). Germline V CDR1 and CDR2: KGHSH, LQKENI. The length of the CDR3 is 14 residues. The ends were cut back, 4 bases at V and 3 bases at J, with 12 bases in the middle. The DNA for the CDR3 is TGTGCCAGCTCACAAGGGACTGTAAAAGAGACCCAGTACTTC. This gives the protein CASSQGTVKETQYF. Based on the CDR3 plus reference TRBV18 and TRBJ2-5, the full variable domain is NAGVMQNPRHLVRRRGQEARLRCSPMKGHSHVYWYRQLPEEGLKFMVYLQKENIIDESGMPKERFSAEFPKEGPSILRIQQVVRGDSAAYFCASSQGTVKETQYFGPGTRLLVL.

The chain couples TRBV5-4 to TRBJ2-5; TRBD2 aligns across 11 bases. J was trimmed by 5 bases and V by 0 bases; bases with no gene match: 9. The CDR3 consists of 17 residues. Germline loops: CDR1 SGHNT, CDR2 YYREEE (reference sequence). CDR3 sequence: CASSLGTTSGGMETQYF. In DNA form, the CDR3 reads TGTGCCAGCAGCTTGGGGACTACTAGCGGGGGAATGGAGACCCAGTACTTC.